This T cell receptor beta chain was recovered during a study of cytomegalovirus exposure and HLA in healthy donors. With 3 bases removed from V and 2 bases from J, the gap between germline ends came to 13 bases. The CDR3 loop spans 15 amino acids. CDR1 is LNHDA and CDR2 is SQIVND in the germline V gene (reference sequence). Overall study findings and caveats: Both high specificity and high sensitivity reportedly marked the classifier's diagnosis of cytomegalovirus status. Accurate predictions that matched the HLA-A and HLA-B alleles of most subjects were reportedly made from TCR beta sequences.

Worth noting for this clone: Its antigen is unidentified.

60 Vbeta and 13 Jbeta primers were used in PCR. Some clones are missing from TCRdb's copy, which holds only in-frame ones; the method was immunoSEQ multiplex PCR. The table includes approximately 110,000 clones, roughly 68% detected once. The chain uses TRBV19 and TRBJ1-2, with TRBD1 as a possible D gene (6 bases). This receptor was identified in a man aged 30 to 39 in good health and CMV-seropositive. The sample taken for sequencing was PBMCs. The CDR3 nucleotides read TGTGCCAGTAGTATTCGGACAGCTTTAAACTATGGCTACACCTTC. It is translated as CASSIRTALNYGYTF.